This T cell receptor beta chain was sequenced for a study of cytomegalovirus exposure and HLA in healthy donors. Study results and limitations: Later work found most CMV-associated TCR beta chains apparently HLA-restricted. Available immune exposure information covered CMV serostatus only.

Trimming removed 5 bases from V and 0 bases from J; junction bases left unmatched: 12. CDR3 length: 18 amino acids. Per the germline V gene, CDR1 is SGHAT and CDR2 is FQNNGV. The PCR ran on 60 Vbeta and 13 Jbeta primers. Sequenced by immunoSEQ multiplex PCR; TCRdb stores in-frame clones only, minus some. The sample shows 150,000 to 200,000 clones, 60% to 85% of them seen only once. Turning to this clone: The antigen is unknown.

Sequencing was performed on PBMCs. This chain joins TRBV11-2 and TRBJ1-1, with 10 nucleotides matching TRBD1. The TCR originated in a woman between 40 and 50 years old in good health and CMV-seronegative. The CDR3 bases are TGTGCCAGCAGCCCATGGGACAGGGGTTCCCTAATGAACACTGAAGCTTTCTTT. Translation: CASSPWDRGSLMNTEAFF. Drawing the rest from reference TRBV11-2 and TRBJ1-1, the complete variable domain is EAGVAQSPRYKIIEKRQSVAFWCNPISGHATLYWYQQILGQGPKLLIQFQNNGVVDDSQLPKDRFSAERLKGVDSTLKIQPAKLEDSAVYLCASSPWDRGSLMNTEAFFGQGTRLTVV.